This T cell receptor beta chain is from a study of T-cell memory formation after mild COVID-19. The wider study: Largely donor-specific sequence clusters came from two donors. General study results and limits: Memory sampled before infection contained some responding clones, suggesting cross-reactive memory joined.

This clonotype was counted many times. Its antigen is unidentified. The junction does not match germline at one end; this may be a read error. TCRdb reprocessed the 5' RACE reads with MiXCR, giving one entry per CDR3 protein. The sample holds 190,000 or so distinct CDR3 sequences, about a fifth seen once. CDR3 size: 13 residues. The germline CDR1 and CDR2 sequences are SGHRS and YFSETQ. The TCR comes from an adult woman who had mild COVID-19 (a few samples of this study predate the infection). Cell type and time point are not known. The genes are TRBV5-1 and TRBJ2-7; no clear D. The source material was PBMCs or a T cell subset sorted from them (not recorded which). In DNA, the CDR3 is TGTGCCAGCAGCCTGGAAAGTTCCTACGAGCAGTACTTC. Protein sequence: CASSLESSYEQYF.